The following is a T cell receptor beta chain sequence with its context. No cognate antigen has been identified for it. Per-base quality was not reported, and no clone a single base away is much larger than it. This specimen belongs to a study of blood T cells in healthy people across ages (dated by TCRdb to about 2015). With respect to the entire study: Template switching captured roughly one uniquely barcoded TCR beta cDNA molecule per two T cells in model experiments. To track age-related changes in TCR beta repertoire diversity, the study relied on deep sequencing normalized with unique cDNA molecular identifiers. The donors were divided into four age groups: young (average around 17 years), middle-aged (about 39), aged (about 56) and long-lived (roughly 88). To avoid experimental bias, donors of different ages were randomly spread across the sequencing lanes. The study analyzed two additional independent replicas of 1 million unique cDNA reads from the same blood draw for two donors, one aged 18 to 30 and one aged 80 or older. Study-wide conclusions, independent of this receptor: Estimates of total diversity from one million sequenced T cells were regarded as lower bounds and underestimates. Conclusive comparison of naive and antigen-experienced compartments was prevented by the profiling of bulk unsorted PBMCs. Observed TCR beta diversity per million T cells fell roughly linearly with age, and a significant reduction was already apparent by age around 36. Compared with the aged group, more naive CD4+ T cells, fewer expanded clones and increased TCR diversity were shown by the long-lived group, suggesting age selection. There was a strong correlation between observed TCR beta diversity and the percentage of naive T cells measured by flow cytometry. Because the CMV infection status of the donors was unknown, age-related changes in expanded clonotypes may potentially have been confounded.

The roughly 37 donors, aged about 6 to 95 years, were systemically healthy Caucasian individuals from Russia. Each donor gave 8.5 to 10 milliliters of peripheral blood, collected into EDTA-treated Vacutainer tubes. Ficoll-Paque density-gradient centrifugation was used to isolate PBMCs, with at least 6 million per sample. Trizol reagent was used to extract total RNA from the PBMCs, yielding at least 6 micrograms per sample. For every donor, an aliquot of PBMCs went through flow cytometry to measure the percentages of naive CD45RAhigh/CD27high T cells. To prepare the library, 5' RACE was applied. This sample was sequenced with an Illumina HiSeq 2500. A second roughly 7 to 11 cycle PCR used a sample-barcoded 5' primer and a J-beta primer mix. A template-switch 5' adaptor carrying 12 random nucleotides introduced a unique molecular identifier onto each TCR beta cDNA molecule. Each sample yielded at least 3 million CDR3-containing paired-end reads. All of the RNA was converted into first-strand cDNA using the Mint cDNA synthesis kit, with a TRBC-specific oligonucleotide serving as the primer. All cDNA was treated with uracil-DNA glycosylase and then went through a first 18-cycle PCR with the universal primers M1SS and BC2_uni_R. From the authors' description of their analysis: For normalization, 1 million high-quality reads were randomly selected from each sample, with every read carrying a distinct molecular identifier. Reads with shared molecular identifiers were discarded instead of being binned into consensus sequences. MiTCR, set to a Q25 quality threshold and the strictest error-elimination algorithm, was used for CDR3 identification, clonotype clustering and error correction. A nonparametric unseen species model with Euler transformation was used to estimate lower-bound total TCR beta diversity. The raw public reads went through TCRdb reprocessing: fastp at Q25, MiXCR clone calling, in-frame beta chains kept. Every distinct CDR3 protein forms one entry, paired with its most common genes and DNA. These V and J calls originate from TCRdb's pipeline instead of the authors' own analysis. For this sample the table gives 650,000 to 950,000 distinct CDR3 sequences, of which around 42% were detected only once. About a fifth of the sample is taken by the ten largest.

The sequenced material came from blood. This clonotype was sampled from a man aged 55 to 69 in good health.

CDR3 loop: CASSLEVESSYNEQFF. The DNA reads TGTGCCAGCAGCTTAGAGGTGGAAAGCTCCTACAATGAGCAGTTCTTC. The sequence joins TRBV7-2 to TRBJ2-1; the D gene remains uncertain. The CDR3 goes from the cysteine to the phenylalanine over 16 residues. The read is trimmed to its CDR3 DNA, 48 bases read in frame from base 1. Cut back by 1 base and 0 bases, the V and J ends lie 10 bases apart. Looking up the germline V gene yields CDR1 SGHTA and CDR2 FQGNSA. The variable domain in full, with residues beyond the CDR3 obtained from the reference TRBV7-2 and TRBJ2-1 genes, is GAGVSQSPSNKVTEKGKDVELRCDPISGHTALYWYRQSLGQGLEFLIYFQGNSAPDKSGLPSDRFSAERTGGSVSTLTIQRTQQEDSAVYLCASSLEVESSYNEQFFGPGTRLTVL.